The source of this T cell receptor (beta chain) is a study of STAT3 mutations in large granular lymphocyte leukemia. Whole-study context: Among longitudinally sequenced T-LGLL patients, roughly half had canonical activating STAT3 mutations detected.

Sequencing used immunoSEQ multiplex PCR; TCRdb keeps in-frame clones, though not all of them. This table has thousands of clones, over 70% appearing once. Germline CDR1 and CDR2: MGHDK and SYGVNS. Trimming took 3 bases from V and 0 from J, leaving 8 bases between them. The CDR3 length is 14 residues. A word on this clone: What it recognizes is unknown.

General observations from the study: In about 35% of the 18 patients, new TCR clonotypes emerged after therapy. In T-cell large granular lymphocyte leukemia, about half of patients showed multiple immunodominant subclonotypes. In some patients, a small highly pathogenic clone possibly went undetected.

Sequenced input: PBMCs. V usage is TRBV25-1 and J usage is TRBJ2-5; D is undetermined. This TCR was recovered from a human donor with T large granular lymphocyte leukemia. Some clones in this sample may be carry-over from other donors' samples. In DNA form, the CDR3 reads TGTGCCAGCAGTGACCCCTGGGACCAAGAGACCCAGTACTTC. Its translation: CASSDPWDQETQYF.